The sequence of this T cell receptor (beta chain) was determined in a study of blood T cell repertoires in COVID-19. CDR3 length: 16 amino acids. The V end was cut by 6 bases, the J end by 0 bases, with 14 bases between. CDR1 is SGHVS and CDR2 is FQNEAQ in the germline V gene. Per the original methods: It was from reference gene primer amplification that nucleated cell counts were estimated. Sequencing was performed with immunoSEQ multiplex PCR; in TCRdb, only in-frame clones are kept and a portion is missing. V, J and clone size derive from that table, while D and trimming were established from the DNA sequence. The sample lists roughly 330,000 clones, about nine tenths occurring once. Everyone who took part was 18 to 89 years old, and they came from over 20 US areas.

The source is a woman under 30 who had recovered from COVID-19. The rearrangement uses TRBV7-8 and TRBJ2-2, with TRBD1 as a possible D gene (6 bases). The specimen sequenced was PBMCs or T cells enriched from blood (not recorded which). The CDR3 DNA is TGTGCCAGCAGGATATACAGGGTTTCGAACACCGGGGAGCTGTTTTTT. Translating gives CASRIYRVSNTGELFF.